There are many counts of the clone carrying this TCR beta chain. What it binds is not known. Building of the TCR beta libraries involved iRepertoire HTBI primers and Arm-PCR of CDR3 regions. In the original analysis: Segment identification across samples yielded around 61 TRBV and around 13 TRBJ segments. TCRdb re-derived calls from the multiplex PCR reads in MiXCR, one entry per CDR3 protein. The V and J calls were not made by the authors but by TCRdb's processing. In the table there are over 300,000 distinct CDR3 sequences, around a fifth of which are singletons. The data are from a study of regulatory T cells in long-lasting Graves disease. General observations from the study: Graves' patients with persistent disease showed TCR diversity lower than patients newly diagnosed. In persistent patients, shared public clonotypes (roughly 3,000) outnumbered those in new patients (about 970).

Noted time point: persistent/refractory GD, antithyroid drugs over 5 years with positive TRAb. Extracted PBMC RNA gave rise to the TCR library. The clonotype comes from a female donor with Graves disease. The source material was peripheral blood mononuclear cells (PBMCs), sampled when the disease was refractory, from a patient treated with antithyroid drugs.

As DNA, the CDR3 is TGTGCCAGCAGTTACTCGACTAGCGGCAGCCCCTACGAGCAGTACTTC. It specifies CASSYSTSGSPYEQYF. This rearrangement joins TRBV6-2 or TRBV6-3 to TRBJ2-7, with TRBD2 identical over 9 bases. Germline V gene sequence: CDR1 MNHEY, CDR2 SVGEGT. With V trimmed by 0 bases and J by 2 bases, 5 bases remained unmatched. This CDR3 is 16 amino acids long.